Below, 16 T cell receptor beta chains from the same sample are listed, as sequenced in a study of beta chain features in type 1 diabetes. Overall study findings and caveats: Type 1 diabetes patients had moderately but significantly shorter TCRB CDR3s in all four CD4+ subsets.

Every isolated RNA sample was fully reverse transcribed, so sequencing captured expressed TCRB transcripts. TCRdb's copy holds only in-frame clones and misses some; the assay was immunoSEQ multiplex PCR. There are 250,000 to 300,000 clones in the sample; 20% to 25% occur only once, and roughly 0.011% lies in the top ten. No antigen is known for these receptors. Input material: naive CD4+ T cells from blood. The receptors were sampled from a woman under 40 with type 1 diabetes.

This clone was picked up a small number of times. The CDR3 here is CASDLADTQYF. In DNA, the CDR3 is TGTGCTAGTGACCTAGCAGATACGCAGTATTTT. V and J are TRBV12-5 and TRBJ2-3; no firm D call. This CDR3 spans 11 amino acids. The germline V gene encodes CDR1 LGHNT and CDR2 FRNRAP. The V and J ends lost 7 bases and 4 bases respectively, with 6 bases between them.

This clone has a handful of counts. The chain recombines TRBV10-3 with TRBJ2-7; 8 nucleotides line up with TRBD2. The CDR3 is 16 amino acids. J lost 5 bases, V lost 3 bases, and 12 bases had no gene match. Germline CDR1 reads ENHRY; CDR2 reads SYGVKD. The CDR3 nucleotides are TGTGCCATCAGTGACGGCCTAGCGGGTTCTCGGGACGAGCAGTACTTC. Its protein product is CAISDGLAGSRDEQYF.

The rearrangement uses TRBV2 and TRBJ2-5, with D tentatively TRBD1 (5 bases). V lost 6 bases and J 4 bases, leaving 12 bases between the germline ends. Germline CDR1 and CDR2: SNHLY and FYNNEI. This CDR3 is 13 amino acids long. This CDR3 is CASSKTVLETQYF. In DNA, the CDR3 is TGTGCCAGCAGCAAGACAGTCTTAGAGACCCAGTACTTC.

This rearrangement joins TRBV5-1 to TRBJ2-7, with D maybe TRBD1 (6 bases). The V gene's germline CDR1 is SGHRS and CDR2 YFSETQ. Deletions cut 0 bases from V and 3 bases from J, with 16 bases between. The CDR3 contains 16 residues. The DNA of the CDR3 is TGCGCCAGCAGCTTGGCCACCCGGACAGACAGCTACGAGCAGTACTTC. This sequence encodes CASSLATRTDSYEQYF. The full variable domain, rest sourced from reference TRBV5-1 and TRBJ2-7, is KAGVTQTPRYLIKTRGQQVTLSCSPISGHRSVSWYQQTPGQGLQFLFEYFSETQRNKGNFPGRFSGRQFSNSRSEMNVSTLELGDSALYLCASSLATRTDSYEQYFGPGTRLTVT.

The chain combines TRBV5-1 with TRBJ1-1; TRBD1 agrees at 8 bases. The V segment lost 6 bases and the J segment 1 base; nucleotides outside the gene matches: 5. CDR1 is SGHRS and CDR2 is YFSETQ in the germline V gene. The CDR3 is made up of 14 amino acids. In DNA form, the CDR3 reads TGCGCCAGCACCCTTGGGACAGGGAACACTGAAGCTTTCTTT. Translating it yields CASTLGTGNTEAFF. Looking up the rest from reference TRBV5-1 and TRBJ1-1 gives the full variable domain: KAGVTQTPRYLIKTRGQQVTLSCSPISGHRSVSWYQQTPGQGLQFLFEYFSETQRNKGNFPGRFSGRQFSNSRSEMNVSTLELGDSALYLCASTLGTGNTEAFFGQGTRLTVV.

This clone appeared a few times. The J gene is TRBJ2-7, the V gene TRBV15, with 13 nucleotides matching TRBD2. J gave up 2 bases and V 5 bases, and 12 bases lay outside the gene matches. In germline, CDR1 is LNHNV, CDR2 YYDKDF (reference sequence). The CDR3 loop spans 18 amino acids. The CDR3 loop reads CATSSRLGTSGIPYEQYF. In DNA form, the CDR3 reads TGTGCCACCAGCTCACGATTAGGGACTAGCGGGATCCCCTACGAGCAGTACTTC. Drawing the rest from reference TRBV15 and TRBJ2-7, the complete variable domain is DAMVIQNPRYQVTQFGKPVTLSCSQTLNHNVMYWYQQKSSQAPKLLFHYYDKDFNNEADTPDNFQSRRPNTSFCFLDIRSPGLGDTAMYLCATSSRLGTSGIPYEQYFGPGTRLTVT.

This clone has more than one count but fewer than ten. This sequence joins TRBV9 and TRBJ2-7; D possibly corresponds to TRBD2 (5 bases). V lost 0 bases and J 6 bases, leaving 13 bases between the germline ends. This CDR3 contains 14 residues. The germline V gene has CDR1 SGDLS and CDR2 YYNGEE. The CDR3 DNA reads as TGTGCCAGCAGCGTAGAGGGCCGAGGAGGCGAGCAGTACTTC. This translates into CASSVEGRGGEQYF. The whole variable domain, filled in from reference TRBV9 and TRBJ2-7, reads DSGVTQTPKHLITATGQRVTLRCSPRSGDLSVYWYQQSLDQGLQFLIQYYNGEERAKGNILERFSAQQFPDLHSELNLSSLELGDSALYFCASSVEGRGGEQYFGPGTRLTVT.

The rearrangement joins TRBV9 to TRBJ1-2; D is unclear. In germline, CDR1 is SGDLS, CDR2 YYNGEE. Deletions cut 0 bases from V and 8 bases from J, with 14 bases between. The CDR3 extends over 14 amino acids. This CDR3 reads CASSVVSNYAGYTF. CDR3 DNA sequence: TGTGCCAGCAGCGTAGTATCTAACTATGCGGGCTACACCTTC.

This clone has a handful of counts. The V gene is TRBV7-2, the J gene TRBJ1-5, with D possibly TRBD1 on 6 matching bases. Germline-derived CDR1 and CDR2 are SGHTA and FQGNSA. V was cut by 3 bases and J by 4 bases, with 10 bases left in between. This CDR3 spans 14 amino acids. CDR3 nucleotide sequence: TGTGCCAGCAGCTTCGGGACAACAAATCAGCCCCAGCATTTT. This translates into CASSFGTTNQPQHF.

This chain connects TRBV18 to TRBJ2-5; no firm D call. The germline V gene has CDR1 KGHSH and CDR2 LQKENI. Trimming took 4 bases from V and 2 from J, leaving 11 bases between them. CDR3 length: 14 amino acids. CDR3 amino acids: CASSRSSTQETQYF. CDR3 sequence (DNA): TGTGCCAGCTCACGGAGCTCTACTCAAGAGACCCAGTACTTC.

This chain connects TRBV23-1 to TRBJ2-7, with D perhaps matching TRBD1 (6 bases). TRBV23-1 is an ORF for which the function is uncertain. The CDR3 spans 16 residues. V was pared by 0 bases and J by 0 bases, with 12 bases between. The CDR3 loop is CASSQSLRDISYEQYF. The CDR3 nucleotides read TGCGCCAGCAGTCAATCTCTAAGGGACATCTCCTACGAGCAGTACTTC.

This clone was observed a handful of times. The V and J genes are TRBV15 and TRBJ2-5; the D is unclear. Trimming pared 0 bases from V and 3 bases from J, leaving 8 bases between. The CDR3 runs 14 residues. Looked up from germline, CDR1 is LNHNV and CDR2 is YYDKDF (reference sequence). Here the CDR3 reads CATSRDIGKETQYF. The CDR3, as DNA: TGTGCCACCAGCAGAGATATCGGTAAAGAGACCCAGTACTTC.

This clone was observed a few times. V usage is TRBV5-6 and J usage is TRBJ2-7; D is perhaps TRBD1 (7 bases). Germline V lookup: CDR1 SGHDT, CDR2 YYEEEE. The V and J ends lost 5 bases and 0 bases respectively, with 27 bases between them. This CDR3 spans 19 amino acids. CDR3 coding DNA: TGTGCCAGCAGTCCAAGTATTAGCGGAACACGGGACAGCTCCTACGAGCAGTACTTC. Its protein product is CASSPSISGTRDSSYEQYF.

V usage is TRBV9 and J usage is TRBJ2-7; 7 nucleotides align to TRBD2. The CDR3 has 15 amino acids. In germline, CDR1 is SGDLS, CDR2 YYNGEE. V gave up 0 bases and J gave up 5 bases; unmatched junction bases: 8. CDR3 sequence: CASSVGGRGGNEQYF. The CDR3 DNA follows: TGTGCCAGCAGCGTAGGCGGGAGAGGCGGCAACGAGCAGTACTTC.

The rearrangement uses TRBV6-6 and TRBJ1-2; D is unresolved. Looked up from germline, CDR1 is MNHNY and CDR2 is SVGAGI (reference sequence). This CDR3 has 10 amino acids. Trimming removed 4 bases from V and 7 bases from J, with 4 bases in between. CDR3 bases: TGTGCCAGCAGTTCCAGTGGCTACACCTTC. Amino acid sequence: CASSSSGYTF.

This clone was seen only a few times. The DNA for the CDR3 is TGTGCCAGTAGTAGAGAACTAGCGGCCCCGCAAGAGACCCAGTACTTC. This encodes CASSRELAAPQETQYF. The V and J genes are TRBV19 and TRBJ2-5, with 8 bases lining up with TRBD2. The CDR3 is 16 amino acids. V lost 4 bases to trimming and J lost 2 bases; unmatched junction nucleotides: 9. Germline V gene sequence: CDR1 LNHDA, CDR2 SQIVND (reference sequence).